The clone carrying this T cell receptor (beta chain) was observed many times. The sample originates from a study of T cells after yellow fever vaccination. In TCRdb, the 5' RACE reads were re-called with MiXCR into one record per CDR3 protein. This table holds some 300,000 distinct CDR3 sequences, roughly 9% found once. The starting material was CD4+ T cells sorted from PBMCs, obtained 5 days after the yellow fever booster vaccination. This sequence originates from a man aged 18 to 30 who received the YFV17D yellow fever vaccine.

CDR3 loop: CAISVGSGGRNTQYF. CDR3 DNA sequence: TGTGCCATCAGTGTTGGTAGCGGGGGTCGAAATACGCAGTATTTT. This chain uses TRBV10-3 with TRBJ2-3, with TRBD2 matching 9 bases. This CDR3 has 15 amino acids. The V and J ends lost 4 bases and 7 bases, in that order; junction bases with no gene match: 9. The germline V gene encodes CDR1 ENHRY and CDR2 SYGVKD.